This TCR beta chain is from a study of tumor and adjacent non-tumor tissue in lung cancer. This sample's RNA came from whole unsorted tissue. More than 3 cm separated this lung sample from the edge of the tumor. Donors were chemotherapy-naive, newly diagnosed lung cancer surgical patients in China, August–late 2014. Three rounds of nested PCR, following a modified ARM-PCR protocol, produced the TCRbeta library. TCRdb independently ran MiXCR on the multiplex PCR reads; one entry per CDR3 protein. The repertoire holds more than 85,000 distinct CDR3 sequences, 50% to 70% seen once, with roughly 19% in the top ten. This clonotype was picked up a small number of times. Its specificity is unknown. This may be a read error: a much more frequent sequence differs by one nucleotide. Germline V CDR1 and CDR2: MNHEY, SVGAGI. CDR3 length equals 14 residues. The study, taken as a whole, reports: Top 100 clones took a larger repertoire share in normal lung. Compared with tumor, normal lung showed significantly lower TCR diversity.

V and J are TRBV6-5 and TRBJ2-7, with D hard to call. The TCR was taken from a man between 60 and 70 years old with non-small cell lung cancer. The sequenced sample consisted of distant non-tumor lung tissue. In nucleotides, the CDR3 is TGTGTCAGCAGGCCCGGGTTGGGGTCCTACGAGCAGTACTTC. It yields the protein CVSRPGLGSYEQYF.